These 9 T cell receptor beta chains originate from one sample sequenced in a study of blood T cell repertoires in COVID-19. The repertoire was sequenced with immunoSEQ multiplex PCR; TCRdb's copy has only in-frame clones and lacks some. The profile shows a few hundred thousand clones, roughly 84% of them singletons. The material sequenced was peripheral blood. The source is a woman aged 80 or over with active or convalescent COVID-19.

The chain carries TRBV5-4 and TRBJ1-6, with D hard to call. From germline, CDR1 is SGHNT and CDR2 YYREEE (reference sequence). The CDR3 spans 16 residues. Trimming shortened V by 0 bases and J by 0 bases, and 7 bases separated the two germline ends. CDR3 amino acids: CASSLVGNSYNSPLHF. In nucleotides, the CDR3 is TGTGCCAGCAGCTTGGTTGGCAACTCCTATAATTCACCCCTCCACTTT.

CDR3 coding DNA: TGCAGCGTCGCTAAAGGGGGTATTACCTACGAGCAGTACTTC. This sequence encodes CSVAKGGITYEQYF. The chain recombines TRBV29-1 with TRBJ2-7; weak D call: TRBD1 (6 bases). This CDR3 has 14 amino acids. In germline, CDR1 is SQVTM, CDR2 ANQGSEA. V lost 6 bases, J lost 2 bases, and 17 bases lay in between.

In nucleotides, the CDR3 is TGTGCCAGCAGCTCTTTTGCAGATACGCAGTATTTT. Protein product: CASSSFADTQYF. The chain combines TRBV5-4 with TRBJ2-3, with D unclear. V was shortened by 3 bases and J by 4 bases, with 6 bases between the two germline ends. Germline V CDR1 and CDR2: SGHNT, YYREEE (reference sequence). CDR3 length equals 12 residues.

The V gene is TRBV18, the J gene TRBJ2-5; TRBD1 might be the D (6 bases). The V end was cut by 3 bases, the J end by 5 bases, with 10 bases between. The germline CDR1 and CDR2 sequences are KGHSH and LQKENI. CDR3 length equals 13 residues. CDR3 residues: CASSPNRVETQYF. The CDR3 bases are TGTGCCAGCTCACCCAACAGGGTGGAGACCCAGTACTTC.

The chain recombines TRBV12-5 with TRBJ1-1; D unresolved. The germline V gene encodes CDR1 LGHNT and CDR2 FRNRAP. V was trimmed by 6 bases and J by 7 bases, leaving 12 bases between them. This CDR3 has 12 residues. CDR3 residues: CASGRLDGEAFF. The CDR3 DNA follows: TGTGCTAGTGGCCGTCTAGACGGTGAAGCTTTCTTT.

V usage is TRBV7-2 and J usage is TRBJ1-1; 8 bases map to TRBD1. Germline lookup yields CDR1 SGHTA and CDR2 FQGNSA. The CDR3 runs to 14 residues. Germline trimming cut 6 bases from V and 2 bases from J; bases unmatched to any gene: 5. The CDR3 DNA follows: TGTGCCAGCAGGGGGGGGACAGGAAACACTGAAGCTTTCTTT. It specifies CASRGGTGNTEAFF. The variable domain in full, with the rest retrieved from reference TRBV7-2 and TRBJ1-1, is GAGVSQSPSNKVTEKGKDVELRCDPISGHTALYWYRQSLGQGLEFLIYFQGNSAPDKSGLPSDRFSAERTGGSVSTLTIQRTQQEDSAVYLCASRGGTGNTEAFFGQGTRLTVV.

J is TRBJ2-1 and V is TRBV6-5; TRBD2 aligns across 8 bases. Losses at the gene ends were 9 bases for V and 4 bases for J; bases not matched to a gene: 8. Germline V gives CDR1 MNHEY, CDR2 SVGAGI. CDR3 size: 14 residues. This chain's CDR3 is CASKRGGRYNEQFF. Written as DNA, the CDR3 is TGTGCCAGTAAACGGGGGGGCCGGTACAATGAGCAGTTCTTC.

The V and J genes are TRBV6-2 or TRBV6-3 and TRBJ2-5; 10 bases agree with TRBD2. Germline lookup yields CDR1 MNHEY and CDR2 SVGEGT. CDR3 length equals 16 residues. The V gene end was trimmed by 2 bases and the J gene end by 1 base; junction bases not matched to a gene: 4. The CDR3 protein is CASSYGGLASQETQYF. Written as DNA, the CDR3 is TGTGCCAGCAGTTACGGGGGACTAGCGTCCCAAGAGACCCAGTACTTC.

This clone came up a few times. This sequence joins TRBV15 and TRBJ1-1; D is possibly TRBD1 (5 bases). The CDR3 is made up of 14 amino acids. Trimming took off 7 bases at V and 3 bases at J, with 15 bases between the two ends. Per germline, CDR1 LNHNV and CDR2 YYDKDF (reference sequence). DNA for the CDR3: TGTGCCACCACCTACCTGCAGGGCGACACTGAAGCTTTCTTT. It yields the protein CATTYLQGDTEAFF. Filled out from reference TRBV15 and TRBJ1-1, the complete variable domain reads DAMVIQNPRYQVTQFGKPVTLSCSQTLNHNVMYWYQQKSSQAPKLLFHYYDKDFNNEADTPDNFQSRRPNTSFCFLDIRSPGLGDTAMYLCATTYLQGDTEAFFGQGTRLTVV.